This T cell receptor beta chain was observed in a study of long-term antiretroviral therapy in people with HIV. Broader study findings: Adherence to ART, viral resistance and therapy changes lacked any data. Specimen acquisition occurred between the mid-2000s and the late 2010s, potentially under older ART regimens. Relative to transplant donor controls, diversity remained lower despite increasing after ART.

Survey-level resolution applied to immunoSEQ assay v3.0. Sequencing was designed to cover 40,000-50,000 T-cell genomes in each sample. Sequencing was performed with immunoSEQ multiplex PCR; in TCRdb, only in-frame clones are kept and a portion is missing. The sample shows tens of thousands of clones, around 85% of them seen only once. With regard to this clone: As yet, its antigen is unknown.

Trimming stripped 4 bases from V and 0 bases from J, with 10 bases between. CDR1 is MNHNS, CDR2 SASEGT, per germline. CDR3 size: 14 residues. Here the sequenced sample was unsorted PBMCs, taken 0.8 years before starting antiretroviral therapy. J is TRBJ2-7 and V is TRBV6-1, with a possible D match to TRBD1 (6 bases). The clonotype comes from a man aged 18 to 30 with HIV. CDR3 region: CASSGTVFSYEQYF. In nucleotides, the CDR3 is TGTGCCAGCAGTGGGACAGTCTTCTCCTACGAGCAGTACTTC.